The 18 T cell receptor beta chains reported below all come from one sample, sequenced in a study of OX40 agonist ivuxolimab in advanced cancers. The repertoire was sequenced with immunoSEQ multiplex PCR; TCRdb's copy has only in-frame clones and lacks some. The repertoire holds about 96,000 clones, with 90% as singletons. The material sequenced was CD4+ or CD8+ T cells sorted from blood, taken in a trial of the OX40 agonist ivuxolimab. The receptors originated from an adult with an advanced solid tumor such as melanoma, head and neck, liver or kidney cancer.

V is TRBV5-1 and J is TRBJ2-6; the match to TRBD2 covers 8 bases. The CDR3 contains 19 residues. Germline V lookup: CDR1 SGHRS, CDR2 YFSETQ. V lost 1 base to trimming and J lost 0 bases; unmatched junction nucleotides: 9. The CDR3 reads CASSLIGPSGRSGANVLTF. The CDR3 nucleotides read TGCGCCAGCAGCTTGATAGGGCCTAGCGGGCGCTCTGGGGCCAACGTCCTGACTTTC.

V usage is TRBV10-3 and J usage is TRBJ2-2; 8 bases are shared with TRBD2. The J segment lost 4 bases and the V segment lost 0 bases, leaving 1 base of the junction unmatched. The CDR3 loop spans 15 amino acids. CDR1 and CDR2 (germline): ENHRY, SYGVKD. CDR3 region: CAISESSGSTGELFF. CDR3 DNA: TGTGCCATCAGTGAGTCCAGCGGGAGCACCGGGGAGCTGTTTTTT.

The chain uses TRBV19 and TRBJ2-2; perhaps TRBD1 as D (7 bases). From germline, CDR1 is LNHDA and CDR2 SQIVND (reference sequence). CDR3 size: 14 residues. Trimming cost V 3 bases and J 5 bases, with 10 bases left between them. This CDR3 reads CASSISGGTGELFF. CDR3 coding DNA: TGTGCCAGTAGTATCTCAGGGGGGACCGGGGAGCTGTTTTTT.

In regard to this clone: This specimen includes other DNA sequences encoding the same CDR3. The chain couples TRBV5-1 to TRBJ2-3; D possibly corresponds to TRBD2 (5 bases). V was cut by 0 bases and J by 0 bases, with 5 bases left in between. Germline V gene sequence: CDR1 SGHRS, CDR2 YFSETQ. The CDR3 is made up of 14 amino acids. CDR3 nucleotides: TGCGCCAGCAGCTTGGGAGGGAGCACAGATACGCAGTATTTT. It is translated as CASSLGGSTDTQYF.

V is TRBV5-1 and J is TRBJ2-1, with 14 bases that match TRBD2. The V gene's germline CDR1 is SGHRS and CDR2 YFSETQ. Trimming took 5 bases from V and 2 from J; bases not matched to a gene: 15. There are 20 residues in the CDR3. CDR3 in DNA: TGCGCCAGCAGACTAGGACCGGGACTAGCGGGAGTTCGCGCCTACAATGAGCAGTTCTTC. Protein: CASRLGPGLAGVRAYNEQFF.

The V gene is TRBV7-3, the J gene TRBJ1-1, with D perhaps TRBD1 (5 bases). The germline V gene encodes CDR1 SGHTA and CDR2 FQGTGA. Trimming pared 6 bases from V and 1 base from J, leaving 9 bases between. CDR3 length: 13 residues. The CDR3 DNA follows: TGTGCCAGCAGTCCCGGACAGAACACTGAAGCTTTCTTT. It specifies CASSPGQNTEAFF.

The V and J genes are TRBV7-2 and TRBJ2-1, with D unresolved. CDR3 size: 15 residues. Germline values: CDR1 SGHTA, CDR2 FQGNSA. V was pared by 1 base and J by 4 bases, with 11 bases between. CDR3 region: CASSLGLVEYNEQFF. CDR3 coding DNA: TGTGCCAGCAGCTTAGGGCTAGTGGAGTACAATGAGCAGTTCTTC.

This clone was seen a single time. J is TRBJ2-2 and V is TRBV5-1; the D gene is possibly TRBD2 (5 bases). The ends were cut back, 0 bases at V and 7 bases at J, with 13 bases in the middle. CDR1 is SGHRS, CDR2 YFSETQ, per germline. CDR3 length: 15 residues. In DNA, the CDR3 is TGCGCCAGCAGCTTGGGGCCAGTAGAGGGCGGGGAGCTGTTTTTT. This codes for CASSLGPVEGGELFF.

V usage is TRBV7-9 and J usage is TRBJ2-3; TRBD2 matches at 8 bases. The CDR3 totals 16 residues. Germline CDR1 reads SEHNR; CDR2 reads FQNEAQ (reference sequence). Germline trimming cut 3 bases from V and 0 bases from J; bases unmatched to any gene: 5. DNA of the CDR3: TGTGCCAGCAGCTTGCGGGGGGATTCTAGCACAGATACGCAGTATTTT. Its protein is CASSLRGDSSTDTQYF. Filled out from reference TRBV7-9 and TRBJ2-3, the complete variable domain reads DTGVSQNPRHKITKRGQNVTFRCDPISEHNRLYWYRQTLGQGPEFLTYFQNEAQLEKSRLLSDRFSAERPKGSFSTLEIQRTEQGDSAMYLCASSLRGDSSTDTQYFGPGTRLTVL.

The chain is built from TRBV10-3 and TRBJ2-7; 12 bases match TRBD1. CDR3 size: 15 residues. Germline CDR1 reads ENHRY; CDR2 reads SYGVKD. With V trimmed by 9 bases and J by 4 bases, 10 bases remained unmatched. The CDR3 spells CAIRGQGAGLYEQYF. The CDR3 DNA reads TGTGCCATACGGGGACAGGGGGCCGGCCTTTACGAGCAGTACTTC.

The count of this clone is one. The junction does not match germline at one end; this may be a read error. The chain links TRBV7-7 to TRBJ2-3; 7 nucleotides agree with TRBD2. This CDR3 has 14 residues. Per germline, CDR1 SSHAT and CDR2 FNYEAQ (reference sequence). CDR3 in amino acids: CASSPREVTDTQYF. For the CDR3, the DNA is TGTGCTAGCAGCCCTCGGGAGGTTACAGATACGCAGTATTTT.

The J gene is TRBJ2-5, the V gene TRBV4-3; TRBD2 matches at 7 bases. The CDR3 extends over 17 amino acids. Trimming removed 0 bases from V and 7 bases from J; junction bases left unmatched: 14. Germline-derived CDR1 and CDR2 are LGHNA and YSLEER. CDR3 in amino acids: CASSQEMVREPGGTQYF. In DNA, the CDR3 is TGCGCCAGCAGCCAAGAAATGGTGCGGGAGCCCGGGGGGACCCAGTACTTC.

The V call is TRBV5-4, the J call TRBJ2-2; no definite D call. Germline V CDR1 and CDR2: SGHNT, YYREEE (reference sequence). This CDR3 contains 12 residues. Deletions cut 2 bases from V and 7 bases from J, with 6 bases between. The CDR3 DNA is TGTGCCAGCAGCTTCTTAAACGGGGAGCTGTTTTTT. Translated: CASSFLNGELFF.

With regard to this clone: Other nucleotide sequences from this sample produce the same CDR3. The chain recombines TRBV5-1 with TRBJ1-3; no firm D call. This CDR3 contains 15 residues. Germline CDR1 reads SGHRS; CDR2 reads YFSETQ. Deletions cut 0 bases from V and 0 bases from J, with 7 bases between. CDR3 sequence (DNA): TGCGCCAGCAGCTTGGCGGGGAACTCTGGAAACACCATATATTTT. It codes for CASSLAGNSGNTIYF.

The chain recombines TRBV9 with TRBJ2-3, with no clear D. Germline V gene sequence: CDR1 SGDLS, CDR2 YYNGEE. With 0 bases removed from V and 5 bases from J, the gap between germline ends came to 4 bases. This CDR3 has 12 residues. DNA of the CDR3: TGTGCCAGCAGCGTAGTCGGAGATACGCAGTATTTT. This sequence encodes CASSVVGDTQYF.

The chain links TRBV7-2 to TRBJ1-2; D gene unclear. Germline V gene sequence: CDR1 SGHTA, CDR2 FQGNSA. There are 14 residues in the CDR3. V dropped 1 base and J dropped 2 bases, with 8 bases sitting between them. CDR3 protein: CASSLVTVNYGYTF. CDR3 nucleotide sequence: TGTGCCAGCAGCTTAGTGACCGTAAACTATGGCTACACCTTC.

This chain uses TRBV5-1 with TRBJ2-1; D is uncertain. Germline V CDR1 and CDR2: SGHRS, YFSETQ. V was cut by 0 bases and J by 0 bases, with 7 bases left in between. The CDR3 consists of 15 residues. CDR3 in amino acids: CASSLVSSSYNEQFF. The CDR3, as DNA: TGCGCCAGCAGCTTGGTGTCGAGCTCCTACAATGAGCAGTTCTTC.

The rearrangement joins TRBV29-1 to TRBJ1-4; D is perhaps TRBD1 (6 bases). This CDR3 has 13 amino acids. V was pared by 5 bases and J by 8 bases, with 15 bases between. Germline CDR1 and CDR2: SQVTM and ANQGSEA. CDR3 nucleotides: TGCAGCGTTTCTAAGGGGGGAGAGGAAAAACTGTTTTTT. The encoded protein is CSVSKGGEEKLFF.